These 25 T cell receptor beta chains came from one sample sequenced in a study of cytomegalovirus exposure and HLA in healthy donors (dated by TCRdb to the late 2010s). Libraries were constructed by the immunoSEQ multiplex PCR assay. For the multiplex PCR, a mixture combining 60 forward primers for TCR Vbeta segments and 13 reverse primers for TCR Jbeta segments was used. Entries here come from immuneACCESS through TCRdb and include only in-frame sequences with V and J called. Some clones fail to appear in such tables; in the studies checked, an unresolved V gene covers under half of the shortfall, and the cause of the remainder is unknown. The sample table contains some 120,000 clones; only one count was recorded for approximately 80% of them. About a tenth of the sample rests with the top ten. The specimen was PBMCs. All receptors derive from a man aged 40-49 years in good health and CMV-seropositive.

This sequence joins TRBV25-1 and TRBJ1-1; no clear D gene. The CDR3 length is 13 residues. With 3 bases removed from V and 1 base from J, the gap between germline ends came to 6 bases. CDR1 is MGHDK and CDR2 is SYGVNS in the germline V gene. In nucleotides, the CDR3 is TGTGCCAGCAGTGATTGGCAGAACACTGAAGCTTTCTTT. As protein: CASSDWQNTEAFF.

This clone has only one observation. J is TRBJ1-6 and V is TRBV27, with 9 nucleotides matching TRBD1. The CDR3 is 17 amino acids. V shed 4 bases and J 9 bases; nucleotides not matched to a gene: 13. Germline V gene sequence: CDR1 MNHEY, CDR2 SMNVEV (reference sequence). CDR3 DNA sequence: TGTGCCAGCAGTTCAGTTCGCGCGGGACAGGGAGGTTCACCCCTCCACTTT. It yields the protein CASSSVRAGQGGSPLHF.

The V and J genes are TRBV16 and TRBJ2-1, with 9 nucleotides matching TRBD1. There are 14 residues in the CDR3. CDR1 is KGHSY and CDR2 is FQNENV in the germline V gene. V lost 4 bases, J lost 10 bases, and 8 bases stayed unmatched. The CDR3 loop reads CASSRGGTGYEQFF. The DNA for the CDR3 is TGTGCCAGCAGCCGTGGAGGGACAGGGTACGAGCAGTTCTTC. Full variable domain (remainder filled in from reference TRBV16 and TRBJ2-1): GEEVAQTPKHLVRGEGQKAKLYCAPIKGHSYVFWYQQVLKNEFKFLISFQNENVFDETGMPKERFSAKCLPNSPCSLEIQATKLEDSAVYFCASSRGGTGYEQFFGPGTRLTVL.

This clone was found once. J is TRBJ2-7 and V is TRBV18, with 7 bases fitting TRBD1. This CDR3 is built from 12 residues. The V gene end was trimmed by 4 bases and the J gene end by 8 bases; junction bases not matched to a gene: 5. CDR1 and CDR2 (germline): KGHSH, LQKENI. The CDR3 DNA is TGTGCCAGCTCACGTTTAGGGGGCAAGCAGTACTTC. Its translation: CASSRLGGKQYF.

The chain carries TRBV11-3 and TRBJ2-7, with 7 bases aligning to TRBD1. The CDR3 length is 14 residues. Trimming took 5 bases from V and 4 from J; bases not matched to a gene: 8. Germline V gene data show CDR1 as SGHNT and CDR2 as YENEEA. In DNA form, the CDR3 reads TGTGCCAGCAGCCGAGCGGACAGGAATTACGAGCAGTACTTC. Translated, it gives CASSRADRNYEQYF.

V usage is TRBV5-4 and J usage is TRBJ2-7; TRBD1 agrees at 10 bases. Germline CDR1 is SGHNT and CDR2 is YYREEE (reference sequence). The trim removed 0 bases at V and 4 bases at J, leaving 7 bases unmatched. The CDR3 totals 16 residues. CDR3 in amino acids: CASSLAVGTGEYEQYF. CDR3 DNA: TGTGCCAGCAGCTTGGCGGTAGGGACAGGGGAGTACGAGCAGTACTTC.

This sequence joins TRBV5-1 and TRBJ2-1; D unclear. The CDR3 consists of 13 residues. V dropped 2 bases and J dropped 6 bases, with 9 bases sitting between them. Germline CDR1 SGHRS, CDR2 YFSETQ. CDR3 loop: CASSFPGSNEQFF. CDR3 nucleotides: TGCGCCAGCAGCTTTCCCGGGTCCAATGAGCAGTTCTTC.

This clone was seen only a few times. The chain carries TRBV7-9 and TRBJ2-7; 7 bases fit TRBD1. V shed 1 base, J shed 3 bases, and the junction held 6 bases outside the gene matches. The CDR3 consists of 15 residues. Per the germline V gene, CDR1 is SEHNR and CDR2 is FQNEAQ (reference sequence). This CDR3 is CASSLEQGLIYEQYF. The CDR3 DNA reads TGTGCCAGCAGCTTAGAACAGGGGTTGATCTACGAGCAGTACTTC.

Here the CDR3 reads CASSNRQGAYEQYF. The CDR3 DNA sequence: TGTGCCAGCAGCAATCGACAGGGGGCCTACGAGCAGTACTTC. The genes are TRBV7-9 and TRBJ2-7, with 9 bases that match TRBD1. V shed 5 bases, J shed 2 bases, and the junction held 4 bases outside the gene matches. CDR3 size: 14 residues. From germline, CDR1 is SEHNR and CDR2 FQNEAQ (reference sequence).

The chain carries TRBV5-1 and TRBJ2-1; D is possibly TRBD1 (6 bases). This CDR3 spans 15 amino acids. Germline values: CDR1 SGHRS, CDR2 YFSETQ. The V end lost 4 bases, the J end lost 5 bases, and 16 bases lay between the germline ends. The CDR3 protein is CASSPKQGRHNEQFF. CDR3 nucleotides: TGCGCCAGCAGCCCAAAACAGGGTCGGCACAATGAGCAGTTCTTC. Looking up the rest from reference TRBV5-1 and TRBJ2-1 gives the full variable domain: KAGVTQTPRYLIKTRGQQVTLSCSPISGHRSVSWYQQTPGQGLQFLFEYFSETQRNKGNFPGRFSGRQFSNSRSEMNVSTLELGDSALYLCASSPKQGRHNEQFFGPGTRLTVL.

The rearrangement uses TRBV28 and TRBJ2-5, with D perhaps TRBD1 (5 bases). V dropped 5 bases and J dropped 5 bases, with 9 bases sitting between them. This CDR3 is built from 12 residues. Per germline, CDR1 MDHEN and CDR2 SYDVKM. This chain's CDR3 is CASSAGLETQYF. DNA of the CDR3: TGTGCCAGCAGTGCAGGGTTGGAGACCCAGTACTTC.

The CDR3 sequence is CAWSVAQGPPETQYF. The CDR3, as DNA: TGTGCCTGGAGTGTAGCGCAGGGCCCCCCGGAGACCCAGTACTTC. The chain links TRBV30 to TRBJ2-5, with D possibly matching TRBD1 (5 bases). V gave up 0 bases and J gave up 5 bases, with 16 bases separating them. CDR3 size: 15 residues. Germline V gives CDR1 GTSNPN, CDR2 SVGIG (reference sequence).

The chain has TRBV11-2 and TRBJ2-7; D perhaps matches TRBD1 (6 bases). Germline lookup yields CDR1 SGHAT and CDR2 FQNNGV. Trimming removed 4 bases at V and 4 bases at J, with 11 bases between. This CDR3 has 13 amino acids. This chain's CDR3 is CASSSVRGYEQYF. In nucleotides, the CDR3 is TGTGCCAGCAGCTCGGTTAGGGGGTACGAGCAGTACTTC.

The chain joins TRBV5-1 to TRBJ2-1; D might be TRBD2 (7 bases). The CDR3 is 14 amino acids. The V gene's germline CDR1 is SGHRS and CDR2 YFSETQ. The germline V and J ends were trimmed by 1 base and 8 bases, with 13 bases remaining between them. The CDR3 DNA reads TGCGCCAGCAGCTTGTTCGCGGGGGCGGATGAGCAGTTCTTC. As protein: CASSLFAGADEQFF.

The chain carries TRBV7-9 and TRBJ2-1; 8 bases align to TRBD1. J lost 5 bases, V lost 4 bases, and 10 bases had no gene match. The CDR3 covers 16 residues. Germline CDR1 reads SEHNR; CDR2 reads FQNEAQ (reference sequence). CDR3 region: CASSSSPDRVNNEQFF. The DNA for the CDR3 is TGTGCCAGCAGCTCCTCTCCGGACAGGGTAAACAATGAGCAGTTCTTC.

The V call is TRBV7-5, the J call TRBJ1-5; the D call TRBD1 from the table was never checked on the DNA. TRBV7-5 is listed as a pseudogene. The CDR3 has 18 residues. DNA of the CDR3: TGTGCCAGAAGCCGACCTCCCCAGGGGGCCCATAGCAATCAGCCCCAGCATTTT. Encoded protein: CARSRPPQGAHSNQPQHF.

This clone occurred a few times. The junction shows a germline mismatch at one end, possibly a read error. The V call is TRBV15, the J call TRBJ2-7; 8 nucleotides line up with TRBD1. Germline lookup yields CDR1 LNHNV and CDR2 YYDKDF (reference sequence). The CDR3 is 14 residues long. In DNA, the CDR3 is TGTGCCACCAGAAGAGACAGGGGCGGTATTGAGCAGTACTTC. Translating gives CATRRDRGGIEQYF.

As regards this clone: It is likely a read error, because the conserved phenylalanine at the end of the CDR3 is missing. No DNA is shown, since the ends of the CDR3 on it are uncertain; the CDR3 is the one TCRdb lists. The chain uses TRBV5-6 and TRBJ1-3; TRBD1 was called by the table and not checked on the DNA. Germline V gene data show CDR1 as SGHDT and CDR2 as YYEEEE. With termini counted, the CDR3 has 13 amino acids. Here the CDR3 reads CASSLPDRGNLGA.

This clone was counted a few times. The rearrangement uses TRBV5-1 and TRBJ2-3; 7 nucleotides match TRBD1. V gave up 5 bases and J gave up 2 bases; unmatched junction bases: 5. This CDR3 region has 14 residues. The germline gives CDR1 SGHRS, CDR2 YFSETQ. In DNA form, the CDR3 reads TGCGCCAGCAGATTGCAGGGGGTCACAGATACGCAGTATTTT. Amino acids: CASRLQGVTDTQYF.

The genes are TRBV7-9 and TRBJ2-3; 11 nucleotides agree with TRBD2. With V trimmed by 5 bases and J by 1 base, 5 bases remained unmatched. Germline CDR1 SEHNR, CDR2 FQNEAQ (reference sequence). This CDR3 contains 16 residues. CDR3 sequence reads: CASSTRLAGRTDTQYF. CDR3 coding DNA: TGTGCCAGCAGCACCAGACTAGCGGGGCGCACAGATACGCAGTATTTT.

This clone is a singleton in its sample. The chain uses TRBV4-3 and TRBJ2-1; D is possibly TRBD2 (5 bases). V was clipped by 0 bases and J by 6 bases, with 6 bases between them. This CDR3 is built from 13 residues. Germline V gene lookup returns CDR1 LGHNA and CDR2 YSLEER. As DNA, the CDR3 is TGCGCCAGCAGCCAAGAAACTAGCAATGAGCAGTTCTTC. It encodes CASSQETSNEQFF.

This clone was recorded a few times. The chain is built from TRBV5-1 and TRBJ2-3; TRBD2 matches at 10 bases. The CDR3 totals 14 residues. From germline, CDR1 is SGHRS and CDR2 YFSETQ. Unmatched junction bases numbered 3, after V lost 2 bases and J lost 6 bases. In DNA, the CDR3 is TGCGCCAGCAGCTTTAGCGGGGGGTTCGATACGCAGTATTTT. This encodes CASSFSGGFDTQYF.

V usage is TRBV30 and J usage is TRBJ1-6; D unresolved. Germline loops: CDR1 GTSNPN, CDR2 SVGIG (reference sequence). V lost 3 bases and J 2 bases, leaving 11 bases between the germline ends. CDR3 length equals 15 residues. The CDR3 spells CAWRFRQAYNSPLHF. CDR3 sequence (DNA): TGTGCCTGGAGGTTTAGGCAGGCCTATAATTCACCCCTCCACTTT. The full variable domain, in which reference TRBV30 and TRBJ1-6 provide the parts outside the CDR3, is SQTIHQWPATLVQPVGSPLSLECTVEGTSNPNLYWYRQAAGRGLQLLFYSVGIGQISSEVPQNLSASRPQDRQFILSSKKLLLSDSGFYLCAWRFRQAYNSPLHFGNGTRLTVT.

The chain has TRBV2 and TRBJ2-1; D is perhaps TRBD2 (7 bases). Trimming took off 5 bases at V and 0 bases at J, with 17 bases between the two ends. This CDR3 is built from 17 residues. Per the germline V gene, CDR1 is SNHLY and CDR2 is FYNNEI. CDR3 DNA: TGTGCCAGCAGTACCGCGGGGGCGGGGGACTCCTACAATGAGCAGTTCTTC. The encoded protein is CASSTAGAGDSYNEQFF.

The rearrangement uses TRBV19 and TRBJ1-1, with 9 bases identical to TRBD1. The germline gives CDR1 LNHDA, CDR2 SQIVND (reference sequence). Trimming cost V 6 bases and J 0 bases; bases outside gene matches: 5. The length of the CDR3 is 15 residues. The CDR3 DNA is TGTGCCAGTAGCCAGGACAGGGGAATGAACACTGAAGCTTTCTTT. Protein product: CASSQDRGMNTEAFF.